These T cell receptor beta chains were read from a single sample in a study of blood T cell repertoires in COVID-19. Method: immunoSEQ multiplex PCR; TCRdb's copy keeps in-frame clones and lacks some. The repertoire holds under 300,000 clones, with roughly 82% as singletons. Sample: peripheral blood. These receptor sequences come from a woman older than 75 with active or convalescent COVID-19. Both conserved end residues are part of each CDR3. Fields, in order: J gene, V gene, clone size, D gene, CDR3 protein, CDR3 DNA. The D gene is left open where the match is weak. Clone sizes are given selectively: once, few, many, or a class where the clone is expanded.

j_gene: TRBJ2-5
v_gene: TRBV5-1
abundance: .
d_gene: .
CDR3aa: CASSSSSSETQYF
CDR3nt: TGCGCCAGCAGTTCGTCCTCGTCGGAGACCCAGTACTTC

j_gene: TRBJ1-2
v_gene: TRBV25-1
abundance: few
d_gene: TRBD1
CDR3aa: CASGDRADGYTF
CDR3nt: TGTGCCAGCGGGGACAGGGCCGATGGCTACACCTTC

j_gene: TRBJ2-2
v_gene: TRBV7-2
abundance: .
d_gene: .
CDR3aa: CASSPGTVEPPGELFF
CDR3nt: TGTGCCAGCAGCCCCGGGACTGTAGAACCACCCGGGGAGCTGTTTTTT

j_gene: TRBJ1-5
v_gene: TRBV3-1/TRBV3-2
abundance: .
d_gene: TRBD1
CDR3aa: CASSQNRGGPNQPQHF
CDR3nt: TGTGCCAGCAGCCAAAACCGAGGGGGCCCGAATCAGCCCCAGCATTTT

j_gene: TRBJ1-2
v_gene: TRBV6-5
abundance: .
d_gene: TRBD1
CDR3aa: CASKRGLDGYTF
CDR3nt: TGTGCCAGCAAAAGGGGGCTTGATGGCTACACCTTC

j_gene: TRBJ2-7
v_gene: TRBV20-1
abundance: .
d_gene: .
CDR3aa: CSAWTRLEQYF
CDR3nt: TGCAGTGCCTGGACACGTCTCGAGCAGTACTTC

j_gene: TRBJ2-1
v_gene: TRBV9
abundance: .
d_gene: TRBD2
CDR3aa: CASSAVAGGVYNEQFF
CDR3nt: TGTGCCAGCAGCGCCGTAGCGGGGGGGGTCTACAATGAGCAGTTCTTC

j_gene: TRBJ2-2
v_gene: TRBV7-9
abundance: .
d_gene: TRBD2
CDR3aa: CASSREGGGELFF
CDR3nt: TGTGCCAGCAGCCGGGAGGGCGGCGGGGAGCTGTTTTTT

j_gene: TRBJ1-4
v_gene: TRBV11-2
abundance: .
d_gene: TRBD1
CDR3aa: CASSLVARGQSNEKLFF
CDR3nt: TGTGCCAGCAGCTTAGTGGCGAGGGGACAGTCTAATGAAAAACTGTTTTTT

j_gene: TRBJ2-5
v_gene: TRBV15
abundance: .
d_gene: TRBD1
CDR3aa: CATSGGQGRIETQYF
CDR3nt: TGTGCCACCAGCGGAGGACAGGGGAGGATAGAGACCCAGTACTTC

j_gene: TRBJ2-3
v_gene: TRBV13
abundance: .
d_gene: .
CDR3aa: CASSSPGLLTDTQYF
CDR3nt: TGTGCCAGCAGCTCCCCGGGACTTCTCACAGATACGCAGTATTTT

j_gene: TRBJ2-1
v_gene: TRBV13
abundance: .
d_gene: .
CDR3aa: CASSLGNSVNEQFF
CDR3nt: TGTGCCAGCAGCCTAGGGAATTCGGTGAATGAGCAGTTCTTC

j_gene: TRBJ1-1
v_gene: TRBV3-1/TRBV3-2
abundance: .
d_gene: .
CDR3aa: CASSQDNIGGTEAFF
CDR3nt: TGTGCCAGCAGCCAAGATAATATAGGAGGCACTGAAGCTTTCTTT

j_gene: TRBJ2-7
v_gene: TRBV28
abundance: .
d_gene: TRBD2
CDR3aa: CASSQTPGFRTSGGSYEQYF
CDR3nt: TGTGCCAGCAGTCAGACACCAGGGTTTCGGACTAGCGGGGGTTCCTACGAGCAGTACTTC

j_gene: TRBJ1-5
v_gene: TRBV28
abundance: .
d_gene: .
CDR3aa: CASSPRGNSNQPQHF
CDR3nt: TGTGCCAGCAGTCCGCGGGGGAATAGCAATCAGCCCCAGCATTTT

j_gene: TRBJ2-3
v_gene: TRBV28
abundance: .
d_gene: .
CDR3aa: CASSRQTDTQYF
CDR3nt: TGTGCCAGCAGTCGCCAGACAGATACGCAGTATTTT

j_gene: TRBJ2-5
v_gene: TRBV5-1
abundance: once
d_gene: .
CDR3aa: CASSFQGSQETQYF
CDR3nt: TGCGCCAGCAGCTTTCAGGGTTCTCAAGAGACCCAGTACTTC

j_gene: TRBJ2-5
v_gene: TRBV4-1
abundance: .
d_gene: TRBD1
CDR3aa: CASSQDSGTGGGYQETQYF
CDR3nt: TGCGCCAGCAGCCAGGATTCCGGGACAGGGGGCGGGTACCAAGAGACCCAGTACTTC

j_gene: TRBJ2-7
v_gene: TRBV12-5
abundance: .
d_gene: .
CDR3aa: CASGYSPLGEQYF
CDR3nt: TGTGCTAGTGGTTACAGCCCCTTAGGCGAGCAGTACTTC

j_gene: TRBJ1-6
v_gene: TRBV12-3/TRBV12-4
abundance: few
d_gene: TRBD1
CDR3aa: CASSPGQGGLHF
CDR3nt: TGTGCCAGCAGCCCGGGACAGGGAGGGCTCCACTTT

j_gene: TRBJ1-1
v_gene: TRBV29-1
abundance: .
d_gene: TRBD1
CDR3aa: CSARDRGPSEAFF
CDR3nt: TGCAGCGCTAGGGACAGGGGGCCGTCTGAAGCTTTCTTT

j_gene: TRBJ2-6
v_gene: TRBV5-4
abundance: .
d_gene: .
CDR3aa: CASSIGHPSQAGANVLTF
CDR3nt: TGTGCCAGCAGCATCGGACACCCCTCTCAGGCTGGGGCCAACGTCCTGACTTTC

j_gene: TRBJ2-4
v_gene: TRBV3-1/TRBV3-2
abundance: .
d_gene: TRBD2
CDR3aa: CASSRGTSGRVKNIQYF
CDR3nt: TGTGCCAGCAGCCGTGGGACTAGCGGGAGGGTCAAAAACATTCAGTACTTC

j_gene: TRBJ1-6
v_gene: TRBV2
abundance: .
d_gene: TRBD1
CDR3aa: CASSYGQVNSPLHF
CDR3nt: TGTGCCAGCAGCTACGGACAGGTTAATTCACCCCTCCACTTT

j_gene: TRBJ1-3
v_gene: TRBV2
abundance: .
d_gene: TRBD1
CDR3aa: CASTLGQRLAGGNTIYF
CDR3nt: TGTGCCAGCACTTTGGGACAGAGATTGGCCGGTGGAAACACCATATATTTT

j_gene: TRBJ1-1
v_gene: TRBV6-6
abundance: .
d_gene: .
CDR3aa: CASAESGVPTEAFF
CDR3nt: TGTGCCAGCGCCGAATCAGGGGTTCCCACTGAAGCTTTCTTT

j_gene: TRBJ1-6
v_gene: TRBV5-6
abundance: few
d_gene: .
CDR3aa: CASSLDTSNSPLHF
CDR3nt: TGTGCCAGCAGCTTAGACACTTCTAATTCACCCCTCCACTTT

j_gene: TRBJ2-3
v_gene: TRBV4-2
abundance: .
d_gene: .
CDR3aa: CASSQSTSKSTDTQYF
CDR3nt: TGTGCCAGCAGCCAAAGTACTAGTAAGAGCACAGATACGCAGTATTTT

j_gene: TRBJ1-1
v_gene: TRBV2
abundance: .
d_gene: TRBD1
CDR3aa: CASSVIGGSKGAFF
CDR3nt: TGTGCCAGCAGTGTCATAGGGGGCTCCAAAGGTGCTTTCTTT

j_gene: TRBJ2-1
v_gene: TRBV19
abundance: .
d_gene: .
CDR3aa: CASTLGTLPYNEQFF
CDR3nt: TGTGCCAGTACCCTCGGGACTTTACCCTACAATGAGCAGTTCTTC

j_gene: TRBJ2-1
v_gene: TRBV27
abundance: few
d_gene: TRBD2
CDR3aa: CASSPSSGGEEEQFF
CDR3nt: TGTGCCAGCAGTCCATCTAGCGGGGGTGAGGAAGAGCAGTTCTTC

j_gene: TRBJ2-3
v_gene: TRBV3-1/TRBV3-2
abundance: .
d_gene: TRBD2
CDR3aa: CASSRGRDYTQYF
CDR3nt: TGTGCCAGCAGCCGAGGCCGGGACTACACGCAGTATTTT

j_gene: TRBJ2-1
v_gene: TRBV5-1
abundance: .
d_gene: .
CDR3aa: CASMVLAEYNEQFF
CDR3nt: TGCGCCAGCATGGTATTAGCGGAATACAATGAGCAGTTCTTC

j_gene: TRBJ1-6
v_gene: TRBV19
abundance: .
d_gene: .
CDR3aa: CASSDPGHLAQSPLHF
CDR3nt: TGTGCCAGTAGTGATCCGGGACACTTGGCCCAATCACCCCTCCACTTT

j_gene: TRBJ2-1
v_gene: TRBV29-1
abundance: .
d_gene: .
CDR3aa: CTVPRKEVSNEQFF
CDR3nt: TGCACCGTCCCGAGGAAGGAGGTGAGCAATGAGCAGTTCTTC

j_gene: TRBJ2-5
v_gene: TRBV9
abundance: .
d_gene: TRBD2
CDR3aa: CASSVGLAGPETQYF
CDR3nt: TGTGCCAGCAGCGTAGGACTAGCGGGACCAGAGACCCAGTACTTC

j_gene: TRBJ2-7
v_gene: TRBV10-1
abundance: .
d_gene: .
CDR3aa: CASSEQPGSGYEQYF
CDR3nt: TGCGCCAGCAGTGAGCAACCAGGGTCCGGATACGAGCAGTACTTC

j_gene: TRBJ1-6
v_gene: TRBV27
abundance: .
d_gene: .
CDR3aa: CASSAEWGSPLHF
CDR3nt: TGTGCCAGCTCGGCCGAGTGGGGCTCACCCCTCCACTTT

j_gene: TRBJ2-1
v_gene: TRBV3-1/TRBV3-2
abundance: .
d_gene: TRBD2
CDR3aa: CASSLGLARLGGVRNEQFF
CDR3nt: TGTGCCAGCAGCCTGGGACTAGCGAGACTGGGAGGGGTTCGAAATGAGCAGTTCTTC

j_gene: TRBJ2-5
v_gene: TRBV7-2
abundance: .
d_gene: TRBD1
CDR3aa: CASSTGGYRGETQYF
CDR3nt: TGTGCCAGCAGCACAGGGGGGTACCGGGGAGAGACCCAGTACTTC

j_gene: TRBJ1-2
v_gene: TRBV29-1
abundance: .
d_gene: .
CDR3aa: CSVGGGENYGYTF
CDR3nt: TGCAGCGTTGGGGGAGGGGAGAACTATGGCTACACCTTC

j_gene: TRBJ2-7
v_gene: TRBV5-1
abundance: .
d_gene: TRBD1
CDR3aa: CASSFGGDRTSYEQYF
CDR3nt: TGCGCCAGCTCCTTCGGAGGGGACAGGACTTCCTACGAGCAGTACTTC

j_gene: TRBJ1-3
v_gene: TRBV5-1
abundance: .
d_gene: .
CDR3aa: CASSSGSRGNTIYF
CDR3nt: TGCGCCAGCAGCTCGGGAAGTAGGGGAAACACCATATATTTT

j_gene: TRBJ2-7
v_gene: TRBV5-4
abundance: .
d_gene: .
CDR3aa: CASSSTGNSYEQYF
CDR3nt: TGTGCCAGCAGCTCCACAGGGAACTCCTACGAGCAGTACTTC

j_gene: TRBJ2-5
v_gene: TRBV5-4
abundance: .
d_gene: .
CDR3aa: CASTGDIWQETQYF
CDR3nt: TGTGCCAGCACCGGAGATATATGGCAGGAGACCCAGTACTTC

j_gene: TRBJ1-5
v_gene: TRBV15
abundance: once
d_gene: .
CDR3aa: CATSSHNQPQHF
CDR3nt: TGTGCCACCAGCAGTCACAATCAGCCCCAGCATTTT

j_gene: TRBJ1-1
v_gene: TRBV18
abundance: .
d_gene: .
CDR3aa: CASSIHREMNTEAFF
CDR3nt: TGTGCCAGCTCAATTCACAGGGAGATGAACACTGAAGCTTTCTTT

j_gene: TRBJ1-5
v_gene: TRBV4-2
abundance: .
d_gene: .
CDR3aa: CASSQGISASNQPQHF
CDR3nt: TGTGCCAGCAGCCAAGGGATAAGCGCGAGCAATCAGCCCCAGCATTTT

j_gene: TRBJ2-7
v_gene: TRBV5-5
abundance: .
d_gene: .
CDR3aa: CASSLFEGSKTGEQYF
CDR3nt: TGTGCCAGCAGCTTATTTGAGGGTTCGAAGACGGGAGAGCAGTACTTC

j_gene: TRBJ2-5
v_gene: TRBV18
abundance: .
d_gene: TRBD1
CDR3aa: CASSTTPTGGAKETQYF
CDR3nt: TGTGCCAGCTCAACTACCCCGACAGGGGGCGCAAAAGAGACCCAGTACTTC

j_gene: TRBJ1-1
v_gene: TRBV4-2
abundance: .
d_gene: .
CDR3aa: CASSQGDWTEAFF
CDR3nt: TGTGCCAGCAGCCAAGGGGACTGGACTGAAGCTTTCTTT

j_gene: TRBJ2-1
v_gene: TRBV27
abundance: .
d_gene: TRBD1
CDR3aa: CASSFDRGDYNEQFF
CDR3nt: TGTGCCAGCAGTTTCGACAGGGGCGACTACAATGAGCAGTTCTTC